What follows describes a single T cell receptor (beta chain). The target of this receptor is not known. Base qualities were left out, and no much larger clone turns up one base away. The data originate from a study of cytomegalovirus exposure and HLA in healthy donors (TCRdb year 2017). For context, the study as a whole: According to a later analysis, one platform produced both the 120 validation repertoires and the 670 or so repertoires of the first cohort. The study aimed to test whether signatures of past pathogen exposure could be identified by cataloging public T cell receptors. In addition to the first cohort of roughly 700 subjects, a separate validation cohort of 120 different subjects was used. High-throughput TCR immunosequencing, statistical association of individual TCRs with disease status, and machine learning were combined to predict cytomegalovirus infection status.

The germline V gene (reference sequence) specifies MNHEY as CDR1 and SMNVEV as CDR2. V trim: 6 bases; J trim: 3 bases; unmatched bases: 7. From the cysteine up to the phenylalanine, the CDR3 has a length of 14 residues. The sequence is cut down to CDR3 DNA, 42 bases in frame from base 1. Receptor amplification or capture employed the immunoSEQ multiplex PCR assay. Per the source publication's procedure: A statistical classification framework was built to diagnose cytomegalovirus status from the catalog of TCR beta chain sequences. Sourced from immuneACCESS, this table was stored by TCRdb with only in-frame sequences that have V and J called. A share of the clones is absent; for the studies checked, an unresolved V gene accounts for under half, and the remainder has no known explanation. V and J calls and clone size are given by that table; D and trimming were obtained from the DNA. This sample lists around 150,000 clones; around 85% were detected once. The ten largest clones take up about 6% of the sample.

The donors belonged to the validation cohort of 90 to 150 subjects, which was separate from the approximately 610-subject first cohort. Summary of the overall study and its limitations: All 120 or so repertoires were used to score co-occurrence in the validation cohort in a later analysis, because that analysis had no HLA typing for the cohort. Across donors, most TCR sequences were observed very rarely, whereas some public TCRs were present in many individuals. Cytomegalovirus status was reported to be diagnosed by the classifier with high specificity and sensitivity in both the original and validation cohorts. Subsequent analysis determined that TCRs grouped into clusters in the first cohort also showed a tendency toward co-occurrence across the roughly 110 validation repertoires, and roughly 95% of cluster scores exceeded 0. A total of 150 to 200 TCR beta chains were listed by the study as associated with cytomegalovirus. According to the authors, the approach could potentially be generalized to other disease states and immunological phenotypes. In vitro tests confirmed that a few of the cytomegalovirus-associated TCR beta chains recognize cytomegalovirus antigens.

Input material: PBMCs. The chain couples TRBV27 to TRBJ2-7; 8 middle bases align to TRBD2. The TCR comes from a woman aged 25 to 39 in good health and CMV-seronegative. The CDR3 here reads CASRSGLGNYEQYF. The DNA is TGTGCCAGCAGATCGGGACTAGGGAACTACGAGCAGTACTTC.